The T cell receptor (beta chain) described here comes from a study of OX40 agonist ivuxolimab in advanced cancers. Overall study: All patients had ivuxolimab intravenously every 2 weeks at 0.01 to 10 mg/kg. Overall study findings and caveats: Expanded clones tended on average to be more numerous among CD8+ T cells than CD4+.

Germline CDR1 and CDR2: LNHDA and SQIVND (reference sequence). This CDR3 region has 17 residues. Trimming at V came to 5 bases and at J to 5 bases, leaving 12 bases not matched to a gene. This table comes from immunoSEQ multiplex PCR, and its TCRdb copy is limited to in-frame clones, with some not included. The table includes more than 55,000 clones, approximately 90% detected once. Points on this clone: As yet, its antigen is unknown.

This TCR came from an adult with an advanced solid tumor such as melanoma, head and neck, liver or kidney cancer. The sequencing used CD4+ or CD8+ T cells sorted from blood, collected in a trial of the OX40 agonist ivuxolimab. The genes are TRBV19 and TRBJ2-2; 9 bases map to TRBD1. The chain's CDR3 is CASSARRTGVSTGELFF. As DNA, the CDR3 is TGTGCCAGTAGTGCTCGTCGGACAGGGGTCTCAACCGGGGAGCTGTTTTTT. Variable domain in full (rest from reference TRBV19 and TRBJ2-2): DGGITQSPKYLFRKEGQNVTLSCEQNLNHDAMYWYRQDPGQGLRLIYYSQIVNDFQKGDIAEGYSVSREKKESFPLTVTSAQKNPTAFYLCASSARRTGVSTGELFFGEGSRLTVL.